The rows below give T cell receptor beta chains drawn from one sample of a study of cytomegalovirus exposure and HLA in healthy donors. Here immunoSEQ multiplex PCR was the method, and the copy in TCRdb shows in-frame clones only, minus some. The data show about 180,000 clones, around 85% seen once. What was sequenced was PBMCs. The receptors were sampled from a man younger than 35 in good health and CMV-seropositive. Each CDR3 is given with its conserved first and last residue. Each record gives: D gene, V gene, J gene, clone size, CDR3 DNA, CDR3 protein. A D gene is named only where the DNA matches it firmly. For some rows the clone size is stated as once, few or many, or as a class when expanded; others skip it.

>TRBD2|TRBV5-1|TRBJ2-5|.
TGCGCCAGCAGCCCCACTAGCGGGGGGGCCAGGGAGACCCAGTACTTC
CASSPTSGGARETQYF
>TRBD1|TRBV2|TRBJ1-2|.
TGTGCCAGCAGTCGAGGGCGGGGACAGGGGCTGCAGATCTATGGCTACACCTTC
CASSRGRGQGLQIYGYTF
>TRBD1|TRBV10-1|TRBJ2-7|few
TGCGCCAGCAGCGCCCAGACAGGGGGCGAGCAGTACTTC
CASSAQTGGEQYF
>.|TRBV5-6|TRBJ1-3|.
TGTGCCAGCAGCTTGGGACTGAGCTCTGGAAACACCATATATTTT
CASSLGLSSGNTIYF
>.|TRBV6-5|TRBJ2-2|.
TGTGCCAGCAGTCGCGACAGCGCGAACACCGGGGAGCTGTTTTTT
CASSRDSANTGELFF
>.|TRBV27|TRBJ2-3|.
TGTGCCAGCAGGAGTCTAGCGAGAGCAGATACGCAGTATTTT
CASRSLARADTQYF
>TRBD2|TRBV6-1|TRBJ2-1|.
TGTGCCAGCAGTTTAGCGGGGAGCTCCTACAATGAGCAGTTCTTC
CASSLAGSSYNEQFF
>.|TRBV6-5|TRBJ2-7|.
TGTGCCAGCAGTTACGGTCAGGAGGCTTACGAGCAGTACTTC
CASSYGQEAYEQYF
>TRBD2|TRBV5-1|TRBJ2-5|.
TGCGCCAGCAGCTTGGTTCCAGCGGGGGAGCAAGAGACCCAGTACTTC
CASSLVPAGEQETQYF
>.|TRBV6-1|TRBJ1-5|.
TGTGCCAGCAGTCCCCCGAGCAATCAGCCCCAGCATTTT
CASSPPSNQPQHF
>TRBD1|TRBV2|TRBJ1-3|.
TGTGCCAGCAGTGAAATACAGGGGGTATATGGAAACACCATATATTTT
CASSEIQGVYGNTIYF
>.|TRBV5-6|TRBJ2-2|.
TGTGCCAGCAGCTCGATGGAGGGTTACACCGGGGAGCTGTTTTTT
CASSSMEGYTGELFF
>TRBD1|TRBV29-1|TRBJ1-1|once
TGCAGCGTTGGGGGGGACAGGGGAAAGGCTGAAGCTTTCTTT
CSVGGDRGKAEAFF
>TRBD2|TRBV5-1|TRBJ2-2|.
TGCGCCAGCAGCACTAGGGGGCGCGGGACTAGCGACGGGGAGCTGTTTTTT
CASSTRGRGTSDGELFF
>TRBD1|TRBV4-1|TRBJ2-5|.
TGCGCCAGCAGCCAACCCAGACAGGGGAACCTCGAGACCCAGTACTTC
CASSQPRQGNLETQYF
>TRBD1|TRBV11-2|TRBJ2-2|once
TGTGCCAGCAGGCGTACGGGACAGGAGACCGGGGAGCTGTTTTTT
CASRRTGQETGELFF
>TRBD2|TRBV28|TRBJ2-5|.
TGTGCCAGCAGTCCGCCGGGACTACCTCAAGAGACCCAGTACTTC
CASSPPGLPQETQYF
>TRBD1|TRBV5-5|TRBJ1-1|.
TGTGCCAGCACCCAGGGGGCTGAAGCTTTCTTT
CASTQGAEAFF
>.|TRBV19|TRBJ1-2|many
TGTGCCACAAACAGGGAACAAGGCGGCTACACCTTC
CATNREQGGYTF
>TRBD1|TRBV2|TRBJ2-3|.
TGTGCCAGCAGTGTGAGACAGGGTTTCGGAGATACGCAGTATTTT
CASSVRQGFGDTQYF
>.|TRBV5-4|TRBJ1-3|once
TGTGCCAGCAGCTTGGACCCCCCGGGAAGGGGAAACACCATATATTTT
CASSLDPPGRGNTIYF
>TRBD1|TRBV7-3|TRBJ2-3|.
TGTGCCAGCAGCTCAGACAGGGGGATCACAGATACGCAGTATTTT
CASSSDRGITDTQYF
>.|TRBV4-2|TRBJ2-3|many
TGTGCCAGCAGCCAAGCGGGAGACAACACAGATACGCAGTATTTT
CASSQAGDNTDTQYF
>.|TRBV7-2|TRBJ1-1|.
TGTGCCAGCAGCTTAAACAGGGAAGTATTCACTGAAGCTTTCTTT
CASSLNREVFTEAFF
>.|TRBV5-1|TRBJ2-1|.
TGCGCCAGCAGCTTGGGAGCGGGTCACTCCTACAATGAGCAGTTCTTC
CASSLGAGHSYNEQFF
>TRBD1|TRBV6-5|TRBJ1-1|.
TGTGCCAGCGGCTACAGGGGGATGAACACTGAAGCTTTCTTT
CASGYRGMNTEAFF
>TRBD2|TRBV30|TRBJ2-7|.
TGTGCCTGGACTAGCGGGAGCAACGAGCAGTACTTC
CAWTSGSNEQYF
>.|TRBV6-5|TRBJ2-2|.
TGTGCCAGCATGGCTCCGGGGTACACCGGGGAGCTGTTTTTT
CASMAPGYTGELFF
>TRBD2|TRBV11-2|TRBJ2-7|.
TGTGCCAGCAGCAGGAAGGCGGGGGGTTACGAGCAGTACTTC
CASSRKAGGYEQYF
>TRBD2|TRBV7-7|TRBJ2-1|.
TGTGCCAGCAGCCCGACTAGCGGGGGACCATACAATGAGCAGTTCTTC
CASSPTSGGPYNEQFF
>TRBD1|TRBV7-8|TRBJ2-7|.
TGTGCCAGCAGCTGGGGACAGGGGGCTTCCTACGAGCAGTACTTC
CASSWGQGASYEQYF
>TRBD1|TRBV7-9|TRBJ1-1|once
TGTGCCAGCAGCTTAGGGCCGGGGACAGGGCAAACTGAAGCTTTCTTT
CASSLGPGTGQTEAFF
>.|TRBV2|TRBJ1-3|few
TGTGCCAGCAGTGAGGGGGGTTGGGGCTTTGGAAACACCATATATTTT
CASSEGGWGFGNTIYF
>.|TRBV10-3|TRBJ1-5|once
TGTGCCATCAGTGAGTCGAATCGGGTCCAGCCCCAGCATTTT
CAISESNRVQPQHF
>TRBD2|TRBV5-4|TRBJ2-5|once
TGTGCCAGCAGTCCGGGAGGAGAGACCCAGTACTTC
CASSPGGETQYF
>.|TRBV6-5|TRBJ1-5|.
TGTGCCAGCAGTTACGGTTACGGGAATCAGCCCCAGCATTTT
CASSYGYGNQPQHF
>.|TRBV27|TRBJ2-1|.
TGTGCCAGCAGTCCAATGGCACAGAGCTCCTACAATGAGCAGTTCTTC
CASSPMAQSSYNEQFF
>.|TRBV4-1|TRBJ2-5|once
TGCGCCAGCAGCCAAGGCCCCGAGGAGACCCAGTACTTC
CASSQGPEETQYF
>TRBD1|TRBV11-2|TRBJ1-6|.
TGTGCCAGCAGCTTAGATCCCGGACAGGGGGGGAATTCACCCCTCCACTTT
CASSLDPGQGGNSPLHF
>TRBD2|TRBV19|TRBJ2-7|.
TGTGCCAGTAGTGAGCGGGAGAGCTCCTACGAGCAGTACTTC
CASSERESSYEQYF
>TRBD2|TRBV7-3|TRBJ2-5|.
TGTGCCAGCAGCTTGGGAGCGGGAGGCCAGGGGGAGACCCAGTACTTC
CASSLGAGGQGETQYF
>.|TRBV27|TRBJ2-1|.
TGTGCCAGCAGTTACCGGGACTCCTTTGTCTACAATGAGCAGTTCTTC
CASSYRDSFVYNEQFF
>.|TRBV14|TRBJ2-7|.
TGTGCCAGCAGCCAAGGAACAGTGGCTCCCTACGAGCAGTACTTC
CASSQGTVAPYEQYF
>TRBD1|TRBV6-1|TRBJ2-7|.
TGTGCCAGCAGTGAAGTGACGGACAGGGGCATCTACGAGCAGTACTTC
CASSEVTDRGIYEQYF
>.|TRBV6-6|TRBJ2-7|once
TGTGCCAGCAGTTACTCAAGGGGCTACGAGCAGTACTTC
CASSYSRGYEQYF